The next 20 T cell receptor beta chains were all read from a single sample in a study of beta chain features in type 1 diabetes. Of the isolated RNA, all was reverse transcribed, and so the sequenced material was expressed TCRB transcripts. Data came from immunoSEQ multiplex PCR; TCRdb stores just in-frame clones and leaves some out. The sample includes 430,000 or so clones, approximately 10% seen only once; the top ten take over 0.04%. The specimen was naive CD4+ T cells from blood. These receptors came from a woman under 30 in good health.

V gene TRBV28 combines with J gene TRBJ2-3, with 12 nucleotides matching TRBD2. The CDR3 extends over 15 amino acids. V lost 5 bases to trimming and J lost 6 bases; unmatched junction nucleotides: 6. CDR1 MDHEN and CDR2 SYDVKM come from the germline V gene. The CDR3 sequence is CASSASGGAKDTQYF. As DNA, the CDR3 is TGTGCCAGCAGTGCTAGCGGGGGGGCCAAGGATACGCAGTATTTT.

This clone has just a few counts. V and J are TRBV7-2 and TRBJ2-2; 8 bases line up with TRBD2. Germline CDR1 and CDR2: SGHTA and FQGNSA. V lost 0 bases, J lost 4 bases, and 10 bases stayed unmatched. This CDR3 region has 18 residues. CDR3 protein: CASSLASSGLLGTGELFF. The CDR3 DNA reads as TGTGCCAGCAGCTTAGCCTCTAGCGGGCTTCTGGGCACCGGGGAGCTGTTTTTT.

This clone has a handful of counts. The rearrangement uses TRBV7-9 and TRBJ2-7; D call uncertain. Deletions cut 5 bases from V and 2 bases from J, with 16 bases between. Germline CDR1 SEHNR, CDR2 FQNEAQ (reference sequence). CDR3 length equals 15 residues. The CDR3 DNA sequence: TGTGCCAGCAGCCATTTCCCTGGAAAACCCTACGAGCAGTACGTC. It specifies CASSHFPGKPYEQYV.

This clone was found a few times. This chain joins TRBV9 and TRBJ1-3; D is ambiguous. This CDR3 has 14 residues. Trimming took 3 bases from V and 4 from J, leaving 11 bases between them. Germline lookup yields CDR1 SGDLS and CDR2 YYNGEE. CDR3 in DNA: TGTGCCAGCAGCGCCCGGGCCCTCGGAAACACCATATATTTT. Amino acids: CASSARALGNTIYF.

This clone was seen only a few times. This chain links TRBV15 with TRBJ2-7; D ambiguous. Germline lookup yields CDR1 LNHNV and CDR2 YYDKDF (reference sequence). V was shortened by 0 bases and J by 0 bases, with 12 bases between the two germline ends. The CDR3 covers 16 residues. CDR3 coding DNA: TGTGCCACCAGCAGAGATGCCTCTAGAGTCTCCTACGAGCAGTACTTC. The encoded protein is CATSRDASRVSYEQYF.

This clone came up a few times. CDR3 protein: CASSFRTGGYSPLHF. DNA of the CDR3: TGTGCCAGCAGCTTTCGGACAGGGGGCTATTCACCCCTCCACTTT. V usage is TRBV7-8 and J usage is TRBJ1-6, with 11 positions matching TRBD1. CDR3 length equals 15 residues. Germline-derived CDR1 and CDR2 are SGHVS and FQNEAQ. V trimming: 3 bases; J trimming: 8 bases; junction bases outside the gene matches: 3.

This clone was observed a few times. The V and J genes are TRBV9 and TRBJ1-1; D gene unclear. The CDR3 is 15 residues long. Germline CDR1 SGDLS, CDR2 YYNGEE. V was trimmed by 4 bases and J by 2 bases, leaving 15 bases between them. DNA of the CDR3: TGTGCCAGCAGCCCCCGGACGGAGCTAAACACTGAAGCTTTCTTT. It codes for CASSPRTELNTEAFF.

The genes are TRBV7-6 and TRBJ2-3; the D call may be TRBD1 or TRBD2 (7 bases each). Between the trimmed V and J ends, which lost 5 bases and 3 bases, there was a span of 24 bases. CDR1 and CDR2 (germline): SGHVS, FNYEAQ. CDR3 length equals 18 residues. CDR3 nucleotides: TGTGCCAGCAGCAGGAGCGGGGAACAGGGGATGGTAACAGATACGCAGTATTTT. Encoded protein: CASSRSGEQGMVTDTQYF.

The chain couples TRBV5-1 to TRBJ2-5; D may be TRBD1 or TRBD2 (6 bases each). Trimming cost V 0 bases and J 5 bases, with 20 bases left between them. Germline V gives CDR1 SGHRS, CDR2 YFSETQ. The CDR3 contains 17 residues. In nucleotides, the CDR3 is TGCGCCAGCAGCTTGGTCGGACCGGGGGCCCCCTGGGAGACCCAGTACTTC. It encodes CASSLVGPGAPWETQYF.

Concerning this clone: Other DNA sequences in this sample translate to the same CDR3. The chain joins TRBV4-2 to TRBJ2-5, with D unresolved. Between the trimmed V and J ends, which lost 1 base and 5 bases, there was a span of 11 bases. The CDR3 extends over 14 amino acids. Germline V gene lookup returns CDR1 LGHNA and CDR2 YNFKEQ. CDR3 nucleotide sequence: TGTGCCAGCAGCCAAGTACTCGGTCGTGAGACCCAGTACTTC. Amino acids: CASSQVLGRETQYF.

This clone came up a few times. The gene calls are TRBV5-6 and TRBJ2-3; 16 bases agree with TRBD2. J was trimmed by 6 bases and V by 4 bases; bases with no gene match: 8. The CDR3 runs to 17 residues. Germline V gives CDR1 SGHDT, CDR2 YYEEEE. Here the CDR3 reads CASSVPGTSGGADTQYF. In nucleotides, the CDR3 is TGTGCCAGCAGCGTTCCCGGGACTAGCGGGGGGGCTGATACGCAGTATTTT.

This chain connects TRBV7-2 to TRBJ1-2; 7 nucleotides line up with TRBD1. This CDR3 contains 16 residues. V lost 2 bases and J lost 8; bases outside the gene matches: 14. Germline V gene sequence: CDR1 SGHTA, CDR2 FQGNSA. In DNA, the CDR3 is TGTGCCAGCAGCTTATACTACAGACGACAGGGCAGAGGCTACACCTTC. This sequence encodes CASSLYYRRQGRGYTF.

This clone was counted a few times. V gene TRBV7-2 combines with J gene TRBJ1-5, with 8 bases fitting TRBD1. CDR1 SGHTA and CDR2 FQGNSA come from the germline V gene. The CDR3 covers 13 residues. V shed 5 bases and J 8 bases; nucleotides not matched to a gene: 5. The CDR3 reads CASSTGQGEPQHF. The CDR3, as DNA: TGTGCCAGCAGCACAGGACAGGGCGAGCCCCAGCATTTT.

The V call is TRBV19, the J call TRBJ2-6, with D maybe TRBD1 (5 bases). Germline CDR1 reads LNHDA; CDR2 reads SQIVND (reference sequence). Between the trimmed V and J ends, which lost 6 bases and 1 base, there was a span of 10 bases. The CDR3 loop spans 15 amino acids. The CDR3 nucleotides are TGTGCCAGTAGGCCCCCAGGGTCTGGGGCCAACGTCCTGACTTTC. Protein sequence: CASRPPGSGANVLTF.

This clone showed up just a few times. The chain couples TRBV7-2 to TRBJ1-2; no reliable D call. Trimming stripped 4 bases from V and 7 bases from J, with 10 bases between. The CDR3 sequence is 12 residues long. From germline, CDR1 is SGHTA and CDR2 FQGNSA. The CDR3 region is CASSSGRSGYTF. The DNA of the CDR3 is TGTGCCAGCAGCTCCGGCCGGAGTGGCTACACCTTC.

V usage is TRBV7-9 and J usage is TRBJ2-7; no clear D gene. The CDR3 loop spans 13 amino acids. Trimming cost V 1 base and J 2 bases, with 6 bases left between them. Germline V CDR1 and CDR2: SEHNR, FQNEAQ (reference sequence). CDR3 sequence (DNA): TGTGCCAGCAGCTTAGGGCGCACCTACGAGCAGTACTTC. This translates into CASSLGRTYEQYF.

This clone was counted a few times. The CDR3 reads CASSSLGGGYNEQFF. CDR3 coding DNA: TGTGCCAGCAGCTCACTCGGCGGGGGTTACAATGAGCAGTTCTTC. V and J are TRBV7-9 and TRBJ2-1; 7 bases line up with TRBD2. The V gene end was trimmed by 4 bases and the J gene end by 4 bases; junction bases not matched to a gene: 7. Germline V gene lookup returns CDR1 SEHNR and CDR2 FQNEAQ (reference sequence). The CDR3 has 15 amino acids.

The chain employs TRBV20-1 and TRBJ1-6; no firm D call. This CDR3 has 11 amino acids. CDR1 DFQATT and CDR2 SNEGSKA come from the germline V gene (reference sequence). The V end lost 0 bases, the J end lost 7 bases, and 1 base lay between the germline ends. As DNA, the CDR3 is TGCAGTGCTAGAGAAAATTCACCCCTCCACTTT. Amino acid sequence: CSARENSPLHF.

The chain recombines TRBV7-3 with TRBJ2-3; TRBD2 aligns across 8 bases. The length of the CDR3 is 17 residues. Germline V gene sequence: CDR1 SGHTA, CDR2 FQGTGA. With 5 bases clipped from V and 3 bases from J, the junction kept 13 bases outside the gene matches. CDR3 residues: CASSQTLSGSGTDTQYF. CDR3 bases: TGTGCCAGCAGCCAGACCCTCAGCGGGAGTGGGACAGATACGCAGTATTTT.

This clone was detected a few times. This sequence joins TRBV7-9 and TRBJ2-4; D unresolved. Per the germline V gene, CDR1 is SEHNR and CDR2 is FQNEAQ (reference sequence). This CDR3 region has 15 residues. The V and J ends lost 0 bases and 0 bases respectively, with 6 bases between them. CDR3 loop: CASSLASVAKNIQYF. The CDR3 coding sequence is TGTGCCAGCAGCTTAGCGTCAGTAGCCAAAAACATTCAGTACTTC.